Shown below are 9 T cell receptor beta chains from a single sample sequenced in a study of cytomegalovirus exposure and HLA in healthy donors (dated by TCRdb to 2015 to 2018). The library came from the immunoSEQ multiplex PCR assay. A mixture of 60 forward primers for TCR Vbeta segments and 13 reverse primers for TCR Jbeta segments was used in the multiplex PCR. TCRdb carries this immuneACCESS record with in-frame sequences only. Its versions omit some clonotypes, under half of them owing to an unresolved V gene in the studies checked, with the rest unexplained. Here the sample has approximately 120,000 clones; around 77% occur a single time. The ten largest clones take up roughly 1.2% of the sample. The material sequenced was PBMCs. The receptors derive from a man between 50 and 59 years old in good health and CMV-seronegative.

The chain has TRBV4-2 and TRBJ2-2; D possibly corresponds to TRBD1 (6 bases). The CDR3 extends over 15 amino acids. Trimming removed 2 bases at V and 7 bases at J, with 14 bases between. Germline V gives CDR1 LGHNA, CDR2 YNFKEQ. DNA for the CDR3: TGTGCCAGCAGCCAACCCAGGGGTCGTAACGGGGAGCTGTTTTTT. Protein product: CASSQPRGRNGELFF.

By sample fraction, this clone is medium-sized. The chain uses TRBV7-6 and TRBJ1-4; no firm D call. V was shortened by 0 bases and J by 5 bases, with 13 bases between the two germline ends. This CDR3 comprises 16 residues. The germline CDR1 and CDR2 sequences are SGHVS and FNYEAQ. CDR3 nucleotide sequence: TGTGCCAGCAGCTTAGCGCGCCACGAGCACAATGAAAAACTGTTTTTT. It is translated as CASSLARHEHNEKLFF.

This chain links TRBV6-1 with TRBJ2-5, with 7 bases fitting TRBD2. The germline gives CDR1 MNHNS, CDR2 SASEGT. The CDR3 has 15 residues. Trimming removed 4 bases from V and 4 bases from J; junction bases left unmatched: 9. CDR3 in amino acids: CASSVDAGVGETQYF. The CDR3 nucleotides read TGTGCCAGCAGTGTTGACGCGGGAGTTGGAGAGACCCAGTACTTC.

The V and J genes are TRBV7-6 and TRBJ2-2; D is perhaps TRBD2 (5 bases). The germline CDR1 and CDR2 sequences are SGHVS and FNYEAQ. The germline V and J ends were trimmed by 6 bases and 5 bases, with 16 bases remaining between them. The CDR3 length is 15 residues. CDR3 sequence (DNA): TGTGCCAGCAGTCTAGCCCTAGATGGGACCGGGGAGCTGTTTTTT. Its protein is CASSLALDGTGELFF.

The CDR3 sequence: CASSWTANYGYTF. The CDR3, as DNA: TGTGCCAGCAGTTGGACAGCTAACTATGGCTACACCTTC. The chain employs TRBV6-5 and TRBJ1-2; D is perhaps TRBD1 (6 bases). Germline V gives CDR1 MNHEY, CDR2 SVGAGI. Trimming shortened V by 4 bases and J by 0 bases, and 6 bases separated the two germline ends. The CDR3 length is 13 residues.

This clone was counted once. The chain uses TRBV19 and TRBJ2-1; no firm D call. There are 12 residues in the CDR3. Germline V gives CDR1 LNHDA, CDR2 SQIVND (reference sequence). Deletions cut 5 bases from V and 4 bases from J, with 6 bases between. CDR3 in DNA: TGTGCCAGTAGTGTCGTATACAATGAGCAGTTCTTC. Translation: CASSVVYNEQFF. The complete variable domain, with remaining parts taken from reference TRBV19 and TRBJ2-1, reads DGGITQSPKYLFRKEGQNVTLSCEQNLNHDAMYWYRQDPGQGLRLIYYSQIVNDFQKGDIAEGYSVSREKKESFPLTVTSAQKNPTAFYLCASSVVYNEQFFGPGTRLTVL.

The chain is built from TRBV28 and TRBJ2-3, with 10 bases matching TRBD2. The CDR3 contains 13 residues. CDR1 MDHEN and CDR2 SYDVKM come from the germline V gene. J was trimmed by 1 base and V by 11 bases; bases with no gene match: 3. The CDR3 is CAHSGRGTDTQYF. The CDR3 coding sequence is TGTGCCCACAGCGGGAGGGGCACAGATACGCAGTATTTT.

The rearrangement uses TRBV10-3 and TRBJ2-7; 9 bases line up with TRBD2. Germline lookup yields CDR1 ENHRY and CDR2 SYGVKD. V was clipped by 4 bases and J by 6 bases; unmatched bases: 7. The CDR3 runs 14 residues. This CDR3 is CAISGLAGAGEQYF. In nucleotides, the CDR3 is TGTGCCATCAGTGGATTAGCGGGAGCCGGCGAGCAGTACTTC.

The chain joins TRBV28 to TRBJ2-1; the D gene is possibly TRBD2 (5 bases). Germline V lookup: CDR1 MDHEN, CDR2 SYDVKM. V lost 5 bases, J lost 5 bases, and 13 bases lay in between. The CDR3 is 14 amino acids. This CDR3 is CASSRIGENNEQFF. In nucleotides, the CDR3 is TGTGCCAGCAGTCGGATCGGGGAAAACAATGAGCAGTTCTTC.